Presented here are 3 T cell receptor beta chains from one specimen sequenced in a study of blood T cell repertoires in COVID-19. TCRdb keeps only in-frame clones here, not all; method: immunoSEQ multiplex PCR. The table records roughly 250,000 clones, approximately 80% of them present only once. Sequenced sample: peripheral blood. These TCRs come from a woman aged 50 to 60 with acute or convalescent COVID-19.

The chain recombines TRBV24-1 with TRBJ1-2; 9 nucleotides align to TRBD1. Germline CDR1 and CDR2: KGHDR and SFDVKD. CDR3 length: 15 residues. Unmatched junction bases numbered 9, after V lost 3 bases and J lost 8 bases. The CDR3 reads CATSDPSQGAPGYTF. The CDR3 bases are TGTGCCACCAGTGATCCGTCACAGGGGGCGCCAGGCTACACCTTC.

This chain links TRBV5-1 with TRBJ2-1; no definite D call. The length of the CDR3 is 13 residues. CDR1 is SGHRS and CDR2 is YFSETQ in the germline V gene. Trimming shortened V by 0 bases and J by 5 bases, and 6 bases separated the two germline ends. The CDR3 DNA reads TGCGCCAGCAGCTTGGGTCCCAACAATGAGCAGTTCTTC. Its translation: CASSLGPNNEQFF.

The rearrangement links TRBV4-2 to TRBJ1-3; no firm D call. Trimming removed 2 bases from V and 0 bases from J, with 14 bases in between. In germline, CDR1 is LGHNA, CDR2 YNFKEQ. The CDR3 extends over 17 amino acids. The CDR3 bases are TGTGCCAGCAGCCAACAGGACGAGGGTCCCTCTGGAAACACCATATATTTT. This gives the protein CASSQQDEGPSGNTIYF.